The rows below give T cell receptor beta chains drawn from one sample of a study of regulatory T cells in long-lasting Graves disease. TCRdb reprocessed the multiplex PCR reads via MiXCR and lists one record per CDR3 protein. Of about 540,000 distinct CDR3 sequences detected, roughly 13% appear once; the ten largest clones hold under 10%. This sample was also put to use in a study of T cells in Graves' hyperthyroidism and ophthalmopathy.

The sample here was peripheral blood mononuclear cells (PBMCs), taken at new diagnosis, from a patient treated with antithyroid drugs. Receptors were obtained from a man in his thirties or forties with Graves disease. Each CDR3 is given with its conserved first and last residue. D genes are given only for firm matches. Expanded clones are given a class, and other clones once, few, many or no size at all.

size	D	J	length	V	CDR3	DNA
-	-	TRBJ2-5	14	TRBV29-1	CSVPSRKGIETQYF	TGCAGCGTGCCGTCGAGAAAAGGGATAGAGACCCAGTACTTC
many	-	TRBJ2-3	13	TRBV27	CASSGHTTDTQYF	TGTGCCAGCAGCGGACACACCACAGATACGCAGTATTTT
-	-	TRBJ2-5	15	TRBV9	CASTEQGGRQETQYF	TGTGCCAGCACCGAGCAGGGGGGTCGGCAAGAGACCCAGTACTTC
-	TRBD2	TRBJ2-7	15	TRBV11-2	CASSSLAGKLTEQYF	TGTGCCAGCAGCTCCTTAGCGGGAAAACTTACCGAGCAGTACTTC
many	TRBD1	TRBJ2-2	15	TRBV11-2	CASSSHRGNTGELFF	TGTGCCAGCAGCTCGCACAGGGGGAACACCGGGGAGCTGTTTTTT
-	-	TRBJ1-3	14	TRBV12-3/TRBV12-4	CASIPTTGGNTIYF	TGTGCCAGCATACCGACGACGGGGGGAAACACCATATATTTT
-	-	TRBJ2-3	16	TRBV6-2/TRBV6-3	CASTLHRVGSTDTQYF	TGTGCCAGCACTCTTCACAGGGTCGGAAGCACAGATACGCAGTATTTT
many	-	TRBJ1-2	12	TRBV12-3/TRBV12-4	CAASEGSYGYTF	TGTGCCGCCTCGGAGGGTAGCTATGGCTACACCTTC
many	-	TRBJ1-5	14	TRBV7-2	CASSLDVVNQPQHF	TGTGCCAGCAGCTTAGACGTGGTGAATCAGCCCCAGCATTTT
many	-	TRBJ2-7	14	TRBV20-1	CSASGSTDSYEQYF	TGCAGTGCTAGCGGGTCTACTGACTCCTACGAGCAGTACTTC
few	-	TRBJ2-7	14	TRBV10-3	CAISDERAIYEQYF	TGTGCCATCAGTGACGAGCGCGCCATCTACGAGCAGTACTTC
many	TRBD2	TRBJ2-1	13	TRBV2	CASSDLSGRGQFF	TGTGCCAGCAGTGATCTTAGCGGGAGGGGGCAGTTCTTC
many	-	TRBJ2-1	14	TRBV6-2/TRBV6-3	CASSGGTRYNEQFF	TGTGCCAGCAGTGGGGGAACCCGGTACAATGAGCAGTTCTTC
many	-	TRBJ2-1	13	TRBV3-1	CASSQGPHNEQFF	TGTGCCAGCAGCCAAGGCCCTCACAATGAGCAGTTCTTC
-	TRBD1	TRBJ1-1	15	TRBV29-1	CSVLSLTGVDTEAFF	TGCAGCGTCCTTTCTCTGACAGGGGTGGACACTGAAGCTTTCTTT
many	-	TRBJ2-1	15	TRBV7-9	CASSPSRYSYNEQFF	TGTGCCAGCAGCCCTTCGAGGTACTCCTACAATGAGCAGTTCTTC
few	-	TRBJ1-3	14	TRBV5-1	CASSFQGTGNTIYF	TGCGCCAGCAGCTTCCAGGGGACTGGAAACACCATATATTTT
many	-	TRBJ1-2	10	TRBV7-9	CASSSDGYTF	TGTGCCAGCAGCTCCGATGGCTACACCTTC
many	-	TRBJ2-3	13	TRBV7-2	CASSSASSDTQYF	TGTGCCAGCAGCTCCGCGAGCTCAGATACGCAGTATTTT
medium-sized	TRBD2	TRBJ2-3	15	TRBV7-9	CASSLRTSGLDTQYF	TGTGCCAGCAGCTTACGGACTAGCGGGTTAGATACGCAGTATTTT
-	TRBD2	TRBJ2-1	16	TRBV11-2	CASSHFLAGEWDEQFF	TGTGCCAGCAGCCATTTCCTAGCGGGAGAATGGGATGAGCAGTTCTTC
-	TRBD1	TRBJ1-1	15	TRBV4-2	CASSPPGQGTVEAFF	TGTGCCAGCAGCCCCCCCGGACAGGGGACTGTCGAAGCTTTCTTT
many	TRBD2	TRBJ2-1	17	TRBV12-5	CASGLVLDGRSYNEQFF	TGTGCTAGTGGTTTGGTACTTGACGGGAGGTCATACAATGAGCAGTTCTTC
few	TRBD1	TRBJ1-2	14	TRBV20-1	CSARDIRDSYGYTF	TGCAGTGCTAGAGATATTCGGGACAGCTATGGCTACACCTTC
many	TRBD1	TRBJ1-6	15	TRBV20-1	CSARGRDSINSALHF	TGCAGTGCTAGAGGTCGGGACAGCATTAATTCGGCCCTCCACTTT
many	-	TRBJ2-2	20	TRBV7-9	CASSLYGPAGTGANTGELFF	TGTGCCAGCAGCTTATACGGCCCAGCGGGGACAGGCGCGAACACCGGGGAGCTGTTTTTT
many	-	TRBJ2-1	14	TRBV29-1	CSFSTPVVGNEQFF	TGCAGCTTCTCAACCCCCGTGGTAGGTAATGAGCAGTTCTTC
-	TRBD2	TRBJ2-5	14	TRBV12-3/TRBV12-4	CASSFTLAEETQYF	TGTGCCAGCAGTTTTACACTAGCGGAAGAGACCCAGTACTTC
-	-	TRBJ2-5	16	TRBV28	CASRSLVGEDLETQYF	TGTGCCAGCAGGTCACTGGTGGGAGAGGACCTAGAGACCCAGTACTTC
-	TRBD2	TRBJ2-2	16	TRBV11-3	CASSLGRAGAVGELFF	TGTGCCAGCAGCTTAGGTCGAGCGGGAGCGGTCGGGGAGCTGTTTTTT
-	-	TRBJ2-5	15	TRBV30	CASSEVGGLGETQYF	TGTGCCTCGAGTGAAGTTGGTGGGCTGGGAGAGACCCAGTACTTC
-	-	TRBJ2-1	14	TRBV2	CASSEEVGFNERFF	TGTGCCAGCAGTGAAGAGGTCGGTTTCAATGAGCGGTTCTTC
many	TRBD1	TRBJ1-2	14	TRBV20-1	CSARDRGGHYGYTF	TGCAGTGCTAGAGACAGAGGGGGCCACTATGGCTACACCTTC
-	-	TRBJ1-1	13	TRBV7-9	CASSLQDETEAFF	TGTGCCAGCAGCTTACAGGACGAGACTGAAGCTTTCTTT
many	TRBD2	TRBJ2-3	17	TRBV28	CASSPTEGLAGGRTQYF	TGTGCCAGCAGTCCCACAGAGGGACTAGCGGGAGGCCGGACGCAGTATTTT
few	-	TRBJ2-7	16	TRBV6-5	CASSFIRAPNSYEQYF	TGTGCCAGCAGTTTTATTAGAGCGCCAAACTCCTACGAGCAGTACTTC
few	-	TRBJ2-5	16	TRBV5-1	CASSLALGTNQETQYF	TGCGCCAGCAGCTTGGCCTTAGGTACTAACCAAGAGACCCAGTACTTC
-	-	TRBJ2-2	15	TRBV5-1	CASSLAPGAGGELFF	TGCGCCAGCAGCCTGGCTCCGGGAGCCGGCGGGGAGCTGTTTTTT
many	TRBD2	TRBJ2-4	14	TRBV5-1	CASAGTSGRNIQYF	TGCGCCAGCGCCGGGACTAGCGGGAGAAACATTCAGTACTTC
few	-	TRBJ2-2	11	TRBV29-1	CSVLITGELFF	TGCAGCGTCCTGATAACCGGGGAGCTGTTTTTT
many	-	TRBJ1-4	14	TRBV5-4	CASSLESAGEKLFF	TGTGCCAGCAGCTTGGAATCGGCGGGGGAAAAACTGTTTTTT
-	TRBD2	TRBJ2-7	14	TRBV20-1	CSARGLAGVGEQYF	TGCAGTGCTAGGGGACTAGCGGGAGTGGGCGAGCAGTACTTC